This TCR beta chain was observed in a study of PD-1 blockade in classical Hodgkin lymphoma. V trimming: 3 bases; J trimming: 4 bases; junction bases outside the gene matches: 7. The germline V gene encodes CDR1 MNHEY and CDR2 SVGAGI. This CDR3 comprises 15 residues. Sequenced by immunoSEQ multiplex PCR; TCRdb stores in-frame clones only, minus some. The table lists tens of thousands of clones, approximately 93% of them singletons. The time point: newly diagnosed, previously untreated cHL patient sample. This sequence was found in a human donor with classical Hodgkin lymphoma. J is TRBJ2-7 and V is TRBV6-5, with 9 bases identical to TRBD2. The sequencing input was peripheral blood mononuclear cells (PBMCs). The CDR3 sequence: CASSYVAGGRYEQYF. CDR3 coding DNA: TGTGCCAGCAGTTATGTGGCGGGAGGGCGATACGAGCAGTACTTC.